The 15 T cell receptor beta chains given below trace back to one sample, sequenced in a study of lymphopenia after photon versus proton radiotherapy. Assay used: immunoSEQ multiplex PCR; TCRdb lists only in-frame clones, some missing. The sample lists about 68,000 clones, around 90% occurring once. This material consisted of peripheral blood, taken from a patient treated with photon-based radiotherapy. Receptors were obtained from a woman in her seventies with pancreatic cancer.

The rearrangement joins TRBV4-3 to TRBJ2-5, with D perhaps matching TRBD1 (6 bases). V was pared by 0 bases and J by 5 bases, with 19 bases between. Germline assignment: CDR1 LGHNA and CDR2 YSLEER. This CDR3 spans 17 amino acids. CDR3 amino acids: CASSQELGTGRYETQYF. CDR3 nucleotide sequence: TGCGCCAGCAGCCAAGAACTCGGAACAGGGAGATATGAGACCCAGTACTTC.

The rearrangement links TRBV14 to TRBJ2-5, with TRBD1 matching 7 bases. Unmatched junction bases numbered 4, after V lost 4 bases and J lost 5 bases. The germline CDR1 and CDR2 sequences are SGHDN and FVKESK. There are 13 residues in the CDR3. The CDR3 sequence is CASSLQGLETQYF. In nucleotides, the CDR3 is TGTGCCAGCAGCCTACAGGGGTTGGAGACCCAGTACTTC.

J is TRBJ2-7 and V is TRBV7-2; D unclear. V lost 5 bases and J 5 bases, leaving 10 bases between the germline ends. The CDR3 has 12 amino acids. Germline CDR1 and CDR2: SGHTA and FQGNSA. CDR3 region: CASSPYSNEQYF. CDR3 nucleotide sequence: TGTGCCAGCAGCCCATATAGCAACGAGCAGTACTTC.

The chain uses TRBV18 and TRBJ2-5; maybe TRBD2 (6 bases). Trimming left V 3 bases short and J 1 base short, with 6 bases between. Germline V gene data show CDR1 as KGHSH and CDR2 as LQKENI. The CDR3 has 13 amino acids. CDR3 region: CASSPGLQETQYF. For the CDR3, the DNA is TGTGCCAGCTCACCGGGACTCCAAGAGACCCAGTACTTC.

The chain is built from TRBV6-1 and TRBJ2-7; 15 positions agree with TRBD2. CDR3 length equals 19 residues. V shed 1 base and J 0 bases; nucleotides not matched to a gene: 7. Germline values: CDR1 MNHNS, CDR2 SASEGT. CDR3 DNA sequence: TGTGCCAGCAGTGAAGGGACTAGCGGGAGGGCTCCAAGCTCCTACGAGCAGTACTTC. Translated, it gives CASSEGTSGRAPSSYEQYF.

The gene calls are TRBV4-1 and TRBJ2-1, with D unresolved. V was trimmed by 1 base and J by 7 bases, leaving 11 bases between them. Germline V CDR1 and CDR2: MGHRA, YSYEKL. This CDR3 has 14 amino acids. The CDR3 region has the DNA TGCGCCAGCAGCCAAGCTACGTTAATGAATGAGCAGTTCTTC. This translates into CASSQATLMNEQFF.

This chain connects TRBV5-1 to TRBJ2-7, with 8 positions matching TRBD2. Germline lookup yields CDR1 SGHRS and CDR2 YFSETQ. The length of the CDR3 is 13 residues. Unmatched junction bases numbered 13, after V lost 8 bases and J lost 9 bases. The CDR3 DNA reads as TGCGCCAGTTCGGTCGGGCTAGCGGGTGGGCAGTACTTC. Its protein is CASSVGLAGGQYF.

This chain connects TRBV27 to TRBJ1-5; D remains ambiguous. V was clipped by 11 bases and J by 1 base, with 9 bases between them. The length of the CDR3 is 12 residues. CDR1 and CDR2 from the germline V gene are MNHEY and SMNVEV (reference sequence). CDR3 amino acids: CAPCKSNQPQHF. CDR3 nucleotides: TGTGCCCCGTGTAAGAGCAATCAGCCCCAGCATTTT.

The J gene is TRBJ1-3, the V gene TRBV28, with TRBD1 identical over 7 bases. The CDR3 extends over 17 amino acids. CDR1 and CDR2 from the germline V gene are MDHEN and SYDVKM. The V and J ends lost 6 bases and 0 bases, in that order; junction bases with no gene match: 11. CDR3 sequence reads: CASSSAQGTYSGNTIYF. The CDR3 region has the DNA TGTGCCAGCAGCTCTGCACAGGGGACCTACTCTGGAAACACCATATATTTT.

The chain recombines TRBV30 with TRBJ1-1; unclear D gene. Trimming shortened V by 0 bases and J by 7 bases, and 15 bases separated the two germline ends. The CDR3 covers 14 residues. The V gene's germline CDR1 is GTSNPN and CDR2 SVGIG (reference sequence). CDR3 in DNA: TGTGCCTGGAGTGTATCGGCAGGTACGAATGAAGCTTTCTTT. It specifies CAWSVSAGTNEAFF.

This clone occurred once. The rearrangement links TRBV7-3 to TRBJ2-1, with 9 bases fitting TRBD2. Germline CDR1 SGHTA, CDR2 FQGTGA. The length of the CDR3 is 16 residues. J lost 8 bases, V lost 5 bases, and 13 bases had no gene match. The CDR3 coding sequence is TGTGCCAGCAGCCGGTCTACTAGCGGGTTAGCTTATGAGCAGTTCTTC. Translated, it gives CASSRSTSGLAYEQFF.

The chain carries TRBV25-1 and TRBJ1-2; D is ambiguous. Trimming removed 1 base at V and 4 bases at J, with 10 bases between. This CDR3 is 14 amino acids long. The germline V gene has CDR1 MGHDK and CDR2 SYGVNS. DNA for the CDR3: TGTGCCAGCAGTGAATCTAACCGGGCCTATGGCTACACCTTC. It specifies CASSESNRAYGYTF.

This chain connects TRBV11-2 to TRBJ2-7; D unclear. V lost 2 bases and J 3 bases, leaving 8 bases between the germline ends. The CDR3 contains 13 residues. Germline V gene lookup returns CDR1 SGHAT and CDR2 FQNNGV. CDR3 residues: CASSLKGIYEQYF. CDR3 bases: TGTGCCAGCAGCTTAAAGGGCATCTACGAGCAGTACTTC.

This clone has only one observation. V gene TRBV7-2 combines with J gene TRBJ2-7; the match to TRBD2 covers 14 bases. This CDR3 region has 18 residues. Germline V gives CDR1 SGHTA, CDR2 FQGNSA. V shed 5 bases, J shed 3 bases, and the junction held 12 bases outside the gene matches. The CDR3: CASSTPGLAGVRVYEQYF. For the CDR3, the DNA is TGTGCCAGCAGCACACCGGGACTAGCGGGAGTAAGGGTCTACGAGCAGTACTTC.

This chain connects TRBV5-1 to TRBJ2-7; 10 nucleotides match TRBD1. Trimming cost V 3 bases and J 2 bases; bases outside gene matches: 5. Germline V gives CDR1 SGHRS, CDR2 YFSETQ. The CDR3 spans 15 residues. The CDR3: CASSSGQGRTYEQYF. For the CDR3, the DNA is TGCGCCAGCAGCTCGGGACAGGGGCGAACCTACGAGCAGTACTTC.